Each of the 20 T cell receptor beta chains below was sequenced from the same sample in a study of blood T cell repertoires in COVID-19. Profiling relied on immunoSEQ multiplex PCR, and the TCRdb table lists in-frame clones only, not all of them. The sample carries about 320,000 clones, 80% to 90% recorded once. Sequences were obtained from PBMCs or T cells enriched from blood (not recorded which). The origin of the receptors is a woman younger than 35 who had recovered from COVID-19.

DNA of the CDR3: TGTGCCAGCAGCTCATCAACGGGACTAGCGTACACAGATACGCAGTATTTT. It specifies CASSSSTGLAYTDTQYF. V and J are TRBV3-1 (or the pseudogene TRBV3-2) and TRBJ2-3, with TRBD2 matching over 10 bases. With 5 bases clipped from V and 2 bases from J, the junction kept 10 bases outside the gene matches. The CDR3 is 17 residues long. Germline CDR1 LGHDT, CDR2 YNNKEL (reference sequence).

The chain carries TRBV2 and TRBJ1-1; possibly TRBD1 for D (5 bases). The CDR3 is 13 residues long. Germline lookup yields CDR1 SNHLY and CDR2 FYNNEI. V lost 8 bases and J 5 bases, leaving 15 bases between the germline ends. The CDR3 spells CASDTGPRTEAFF. CDR3 bases: TGTGCCAGCGATACAGGCCCGAGGACTGAAGCTTTCTTT. Complete variable domain (other parts from reference TRBV2 and TRBJ1-1): EPEVTQTPSHQVTQMGQEVILRCVPISNHLYFYWYRQILGQKVEFLVSFYNNEISEKSEIFDDQFSVERPDGSNFTLKIRSTKLEDSAMYFCASDTGPRTEAFFGQGTRLTVV.

This rearrangement joins TRBV27 to TRBJ2-1, with D maybe TRBD2 (6 bases). V shed 5 bases and J shed 4 bases, with 9 bases lying between them. The CDR3 has 13 amino acids. In germline, CDR1 is MNHEY, CDR2 SMNVEV (reference sequence). This CDR3 is CASSRRGYNEQFF. The CDR3 DNA reads as TGTGCCAGCAGTCGACGGGGGTACAATGAGCAGTTCTTC.

The chain carries TRBV6-5 and TRBJ1-5, with D maybe TRBD1 (5 bases). V lost 6 bases and J lost 6, with 9 bases in between. There are 12 residues in the CDR3. Germline lookup yields CDR1 MNHEY and CDR2 SVGAGI. The CDR3 DNA reads TGTGCCAGCAGGGGGCGTGGTCAGCCCCAGCATTTT. Translated, it gives CASRGRGQPQHF.

V is TRBV9 and J is TRBJ2-7; D ambiguous. CDR1 is SGDLS and CDR2 is YYNGEE in the germline V gene. Trimming left V 7 bases short and J 2 bases short, with 13 bases between. This CDR3 is built from 13 residues. The CDR3 DNA reads as TGTGCCAGCCTCGTAGGCGGCACCTACGAGCAGTACTTC. This translates into CASLVGGTYEQYF. Full variable domain (outside the CDR3, taken from reference TRBV9 and TRBJ2-7): DSGVTQTPKHLITATGQRVTLRCSPRSGDLSVYWYQQSLDQGLQFLIQYYNGEERAKGNILERFSAQQFPDLHSELNLSSLELGDSALYFCASLVGGTYEQYFGPGTRLTVT.

The chain recombines TRBV7-3 with TRBJ1-1; perhaps TRBD1 as D (6 bases). CDR1 SGHTA and CDR2 FQGTGA come from the germline V gene. This CDR3 is built from 15 residues. V was clipped by 2 bases and J by 0 bases, with 10 bases between them. CDR3 residues: CASSLGQIMNTEAFF. The CDR3, as DNA: TGTGCCAGCAGCTTAGGACAGATTATGAACACTGAAGCTTTCTTT.

The J gene is TRBJ1-2, the V gene TRBV28; D not certain. The ends were cut back, 3 bases at V and 7 bases at J, with 6 bases in the middle. The CDR3 contains 11 residues. Germline-derived CDR1 and CDR2 are MDHEN and SYDVKM. CDR3 residues: CASSFEVGYTF. In nucleotides, the CDR3 is TGTGCCAGCAGTTTTGAGGTTGGCTACACCTTC.

Concerning this clone: Within the sample, other DNA sequences also encode this same CDR3. V gene TRBV5-1 combines with J gene TRBJ1-2; D is possibly TRBD1 (6 bases). CDR1 is SGHRS, CDR2 YFSETQ, per germline. With 0 bases removed from V and 4 bases from J, the gap between germline ends came to 13 bases. This CDR3 comprises 15 residues. CDR3 in amino acids: CASSLEGQGPYGYTF. The DNA of the CDR3 is TGCGCCAGCAGCTTGGAGGGCCAGGGGCCCTATGGCTACACCTTC.

The rearrangement joins TRBV5-1 to TRBJ2-1; 7 bases agree with TRBD2. In germline, CDR1 is SGHRS, CDR2 YFSETQ. CDR3 length: 14 residues. Trimming at V came to 4 bases and at J to 4 bases, leaving 5 bases not matched to a gene. The CDR3 coding sequence is TGCGCCAGCAGCGCGGCGGGAGAGTACAATGAGCAGTTCTTC. It is translated as CASSAAGEYNEQFF.

The genes are TRBV19 and TRBJ2-7, with a weak D call TRBD2 (6 bases). Germline CDR1 and CDR2: LNHDA and SQIVND (reference sequence). The CDR3 extends over 12 amino acids. V lost 6 bases and J lost 3, with 9 bases in between. CDR3 residues: CASSGDFYEQYF. In DNA, the CDR3 is TGTGCCAGTAGCGGGGACTTCTACGAGCAGTACTTC.

This chain joins TRBV5-1 and TRBJ2-5; a weak D match, TRBD2 (6 bases). This CDR3 spans 17 amino acids. Germline lookup yields CDR1 SGHRS and CDR2 YFSETQ. Trimming cost V 2 bases and J 1 base, with 18 bases left between them. CDR3 sequence: CASSFAGWTTFQETQYF. DNA for the CDR3: TGCGCCAGCAGCTTCGCCGGCTGGACTACCTTCCAAGAGACCCAGTACTTC. The full variable domain, with the rest looked up from reference TRBV5-1 and TRBJ2-5, is KAGVTQTPRYLIKTRGQQVTLSCSPISGHRSVSWYQQTPGQGLQFLFEYFSETQRNKGNFPGRFSGRQFSNSRSEMNVSTLELGDSALYLCASSFAGWTTFQETQYFGPGTRLLVL.

The chain has TRBV7-9 and TRBJ2-2, with D unresolved. This CDR3 contains 18 residues. Germline V lookup: CDR1 SEHNR, CDR2 FQNEAQ (reference sequence). Trimming stripped 5 bases from V and 4 bases from J, with 23 bases between. The CDR3 DNA reads as TGTGCCAGCAGCCAACAATACCCCCCCGTCACCCTCACCGGGGAGCTGTTTTTT. Translated, it gives CASSQQYPPVTLTGELFF.

This chain connects TRBV12-3 or TRBV12-4 to TRBJ1-1, with TRBD1 identical over 7 bases. Trimming at V came to 3 bases and at J to 9 bases, leaving 4 bases not matched to a gene. The CDR3 has 12 amino acids. CDR3 DNA: TGTGCCAGCAGTTTTACGACAGGGAAAGCTTTCTTT. It yields the protein CASSFTTGKAFF.

CDR3 DNA: TGTGCCAGCAGCCAATACACCCTTGGCCCCGGGGAGCTGTTTTTT. Protein sequence: CASSQYTLGPGELFF. This sequence joins TRBV14 and TRBJ2-2; D gene uncertain. CDR1 and CDR2 (germline): SGHDN, FVKESK. The CDR3 is made up of 15 amino acids. V lost 2 bases and J lost 6, with 13 bases in between.

V gene TRBV7-9 combines with J gene TRBJ2-3; TRBD1 is a possible D gene (5 bases). Trimming took off 5 bases at V and 0 bases at J, with 9 bases between the two ends. In germline, CDR1 is SEHNR, CDR2 FQNEAQ (reference sequence). The CDR3 has 14 residues. CDR3 region: CASSQGASTDTQYF. The CDR3 bases are TGTGCCAGCAGCCAAGGGGCTAGCACAGATACGCAGTATTTT.

V usage is TRBV12-5 and J usage is TRBJ2-1; 9 positions agree with TRBD2. The CDR3 has 18 residues. V lost 0 bases, J lost 5 bases, and 11 bases stayed unmatched. CDR1 LGHNT and CDR2 FRNRAP come from the germline V gene. CDR3 protein: CASGLVLQRGVFDNEQFF. The CDR3, as DNA: TGTGCTAGTGGTTTGGTACTGCAGCGGGGGGTTTTTGACAATGAGCAGTTCTTC.

This clone came up once. At the DNA level, this CDR3 is encoded by other sequences in the same sample as well. The chain couples TRBV12-3 or TRBV12-4 to TRBJ1-1, with TRBD1 as a possible D gene (5 bases). This CDR3 has 13 amino acids. V lost 3 bases to trimming and J lost 1 base, with 6 bases between them. The CDR3 spells CASSFGQNTEAFF. The CDR3 bases are TGTGCCAGCAGTTTCGGACAGAACACTGAAGCTTTCTTT.

The chain is built from TRBV18 and TRBJ1-1, with 7 bases lining up with TRBD1. CDR1 and CDR2 from the germline V gene are KGHSH and LQKENI. Germline trimming cut 4 bases from V and 5 bases from J; bases unmatched to any gene: 10. The CDR3 loop spans 15 amino acids. CDR3 protein: CASSLATGTDTEAFF. The CDR3 nucleotides read TGTGCCAGCTCACTCGCGACAGGGACCGATACTGAAGCTTTCTTT. Based on the CDR3 plus reference TRBV18 and TRBJ1-1, the full variable domain is NAGVMQNPRHLVRRRGQEARLRCSPMKGHSHVYWYRQLPEEGLKFMVYLQKENIIDESGMPKERFSAEFPKEGPSILRIQQVVRGDSAAYFCASSLATGTDTEAFFGQGTRLTVV.

The CDR3 loop reads CASGLYGDPNYGYTF. DNA of the CDR3: TGTGCTAGTGGTTTGTACGGAGACCCTAACTATGGCTACACCTTC. The rearrangement joins TRBV12-5 to TRBJ1-2; D is uncertain. The CDR3 is 15 residues long. The ends were cut back, 2 bases at V and 0 bases at J, with 10 bases in the middle. Per the germline V gene, CDR1 is LGHNT and CDR2 is FRNRAP.

In the case of this clone: A read error may produce the germline difference seen at one junction end. This sequence joins TRBV11-3 and TRBJ1-5; TRBD1 agrees at 10 bases. Germline assignment: CDR1 SGHNT and CDR2 YENEEA. CDR3 length: 17 residues. The CDR3 protein is CAISRTRGQGINQPQHF. The CDR3 region has the DNA TGTGCCATCAGCCGAACACGGGGACAGGGGATAAATCAGCCCCAGCATTTT.